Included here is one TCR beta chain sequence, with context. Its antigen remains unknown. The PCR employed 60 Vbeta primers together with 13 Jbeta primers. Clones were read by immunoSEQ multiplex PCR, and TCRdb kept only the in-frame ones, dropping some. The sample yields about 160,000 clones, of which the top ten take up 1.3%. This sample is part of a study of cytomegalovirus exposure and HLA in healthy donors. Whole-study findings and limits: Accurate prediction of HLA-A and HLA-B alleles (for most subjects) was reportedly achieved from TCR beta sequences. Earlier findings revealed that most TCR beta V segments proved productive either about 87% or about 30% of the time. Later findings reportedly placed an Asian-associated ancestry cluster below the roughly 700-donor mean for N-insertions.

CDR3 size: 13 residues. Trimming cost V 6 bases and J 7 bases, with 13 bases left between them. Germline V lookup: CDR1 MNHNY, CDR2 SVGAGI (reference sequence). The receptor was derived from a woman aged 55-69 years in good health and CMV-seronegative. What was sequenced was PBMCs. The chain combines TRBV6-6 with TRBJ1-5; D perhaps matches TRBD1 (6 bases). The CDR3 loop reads CASSTDRKQPQHF. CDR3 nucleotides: TGTGCCAGCAGCACGGACAGAAAACAGCCCCAGCATTTT.